This entry lists 17 T cell receptor beta chains sequenced from one sample in a study of technical replicates of blood from several donors. Profiled with immunoSEQ multiplex PCR; TCRdb holds only in-frame clones, not every one. The data contain 70,000 to 90,000 clones, more than 80% of them singletons. Sample: T cells isolated from PBMCs. All receptors come from a human donor in good health.

The chain links TRBV18 to TRBJ1-2; 8 bases line up with TRBD1. CDR1 and CDR2 from the germline V gene are KGHSH and LQKENI. This CDR3 contains 16 residues. Trimming cost V 3 bases and J 4 bases; bases outside gene matches: 10. In nucleotides, the CDR3 is TGTGCCAGCTCACCGGGACAGGAAGTTTGGGGCTATGGCTACACCTTC. Protein sequence: CASSPGQEVWGYGYTF.

On this clone itself: Within the sample, other DNA sequences also encode this same CDR3. The rearrangement links TRBV28 to TRBJ2-7, with D unclear. CDR1 is MDHEN and CDR2 is SYDVKM in the germline V gene. CDR3 length equals 11 residues. The V end was cut by 3 bases, the J end by 4 bases, with 4 bases between. The CDR3 sequence: CASSFLYEQYF. In DNA, the CDR3 is TGTGCCAGCAGTTTCTTATACGAGCAGTACTTC. The full variable domain, completed using reference TRBV28 and TRBJ2-7, is DVKVTQSSRYLVKRTGEKVFLECVQDMDHENMFWYRQDPGLGLRLIYFSYDVKMKEKGDIPEGYSVSREKKERFSLILESASTNQTSMYLCASSFLYEQYFGPGTRLTVT.

DNA for the CDR3: TGTGCCAGCAGCCCCCTCGGGGGACTCGATTGGTACGAGCAGTACTTC. Translating it yields CASSPLGGLDWYEQYF. This sequence joins TRBV11-2 and TRBJ2-7, with D possibly being TRBD2 (6 bases). This CDR3 has 16 amino acids. Germline CDR1 and CDR2: SGHAT and FQNNGV. Trimming left V 5 bases short and J 4 bases short, with 21 bases between.

The V gene is TRBV7-2, the J gene TRBJ1-5; TRBD1 agrees at 8 bases. Trimming removed 1 base from V and 4 bases from J; junction bases left unmatched: 3. Germline V gene data show CDR1 as SGHTA and CDR2 as FQGNSA. CDR3 length: 15 residues. CDR3 sequence reads: CASSLDRDRNQPQHF. CDR3 bases: TGTGCCAGCAGCTTAGATCGGGACAGGAATCAGCCCCAGCATTTT.

Only a few counts were recorded for this clone. This sequence joins TRBV19 and TRBJ1-1; D unclear. CDR1 LNHDA and CDR2 SQIVND come from the germline V gene (reference sequence). The germline V and J ends were trimmed by 6 bases and 11 bases, with 16 bases remaining between them. The CDR3 is 12 amino acids. The CDR3 loop reads CASSLVGVQAFF. DNA for the CDR3: TGTGCCAGTAGCCTAGTCGGGGTTCAGGCTTTCTTT.

V and J are TRBV11-3 and TRBJ1-2, with a tentative D call TRBD1 (5 bases). The germline V gene has CDR1 SGHNT and CDR2 YENEEA. CDR3 size: 12 residues. As DNA, the CDR3 is TGTGGGGGCGTCCCATTAGACTATGGCTACACCTTC. Translation gives CGGVPLDYGYTF.

The rearrangement uses TRBV2 and TRBJ2-5; 12 bases line up with TRBD1. V shed 6 bases and J 5 bases; nucleotides not matched to a gene: 4. The CDR3 covers 14 residues. Germline loops: CDR1 SNHLY, CDR2 FYNNEI. The CDR3 nucleotides are TGTGCCAGCAGGGGGGACAGGGGGCAGGAGACCCAGTACTTC. As protein: CASRGDRGQETQYF. The entire variable domain, with the rest obtained from reference TRBV2 and TRBJ2-5, is as follows: EPEVTQTPSHQVTQMGQEVILRCVPISNHLYFYWYRQILGQKVEFLVSFYNNEISEKSEIFDDQFSVERPDGSNFTLKIRSTKLEDSAMYFCASRGDRGQETQYFGPGTRLLVL.

The J gene is TRBJ1-2, the V gene TRBV5-4; D gene ambiguous. The CDR3 sequence is 18 residues long. Germline lookup yields CDR1 SGHNT and CDR2 YYREEE (reference sequence). The V gene lost 3 bases and the J gene lost 1 base, with 22 bases spanning the gap. The DNA for the CDR3 is TGTGCCAGCAGCTCCAACTCCGTTCTGCGGAGCCTTAACTATGGCTACACCTTC. This gives the protein CASSSNSVLRSLNYGYTF.

V and J are TRBV10-3 and TRBJ1-1; the D is unclear. The V gene lost 4 bases and the J gene lost 5 bases, with 14 bases spanning the gap. CDR1 is ENHRY and CDR2 is SYGVKD in the germline V gene. The CDR3 is 14 residues long. CDR3 nucleotide sequence: TGTGCCATCAGTGCTTCGGGGAATCCAACTGAAGCTTTCTTT. This codes for CAISASGNPTEAFF.

The chain couples TRBV4-1 to TRBJ2-7; possibly TRBD1 for D (7 bases). V lost 1 base, J lost 3 bases, and 10 bases lay in between. The CDR3 spans 14 residues. CDR1 is MGHRA and CDR2 is YSYEKL in the germline V gene. The CDR3 region is CASSQVRDSYEQYF. CDR3 bases: TGCGCCAGCAGCCAAGTGCGGGACAGCTACGAGCAGTACTTC.

In this sample, this clone turned up once. This chain uses TRBV11-3 with TRBJ2-1; D uncertain. The germline CDR1 and CDR2 sequences are SGHNT and YENEEA. V was clipped by 4 bases and J by 8 bases, with 15 bases between them. The CDR3 has 14 residues. The CDR3: CASSSESVAYEQFF. CDR3 DNA: TGTGCCAGCAGCTCTGAGTCCGTAGCCTATGAGCAGTTCTTC.

A few counts support this clone. The rearrangement links TRBV28 to TRBJ1-1; possibly TRBD1 for D (5 bases). The CDR3 loop spans 14 amino acids. Between the trimmed V and J ends, which lost 5 bases and 10 bases, there was a span of 20 bases. CDR1 MDHEN and CDR2 SYDVKM come from the germline V gene. The CDR3 region is CASSRSDPGVGAFF. In DNA form, the CDR3 reads TGTGCCAGCAGTAGATCCGACCCGGGGGTGGGAGCTTTCTTT.

The rearrangement uses TRBV11-2 and TRBJ1-2; no clear D. Germline CDR1 is SGHAT and CDR2 is FQNNGV. V was clipped by 0 bases and J by 7 bases, with 12 bases between them. The CDR3 is made up of 14 amino acids. The CDR3 loop is CASSLDLAGSGYTF. CDR3 coding DNA: TGTGCCAGCAGCTTAGATCTGGCAGGCTCTGGCTACACCTTC.

This chain joins TRBV28 and TRBJ2-7; maybe TRBD1 (7 bases). The length of the CDR3 is 12 residues. Germline V gene sequence: CDR1 MDHEN, CDR2 SYDVKM. V gave up 8 bases and J gave up 4 bases, with 12 bases separating them. In DNA form, the CDR3 reads TGTGCCAGCCTGACAGGGAGGTACGAGCAGTACTTC. It codes for CASLTGRYEQYF.

The V call is TRBV5-1, the J call TRBJ2-2; a possible D gene is TRBD2 (6 bases). V dropped 4 bases and J dropped 5 bases, with 12 bases sitting between them. The CDR3 loop spans 14 amino acids. The germline V gene has CDR1 SGHRS and CDR2 YFSETQ. In DNA, the CDR3 is TGCGCCAGCAGCGCGCCCGGGACTACCGGGGAGCTGTTTTTT. The encoded protein is CASSAPGTTGELFF.

The chain recombines TRBV6-5 with TRBJ1-5; 11 nucleotides match TRBD1. This CDR3 has 15 amino acids. Germline loops: CDR1 MNHEY, CDR2 SVGAGI. The V and J ends lost 7 bases and 5 bases, in that order; junction bases with no gene match: 7. Here the CDR3 DNA reads TGTGCCAGCACAAGCGGACAGGGGGCGGATCAGCCCCAGCATTTT. This sequence encodes CASTSGQGADQPQHF.

V is TRBV11-2 and J is TRBJ1-6, with 8 bases lining up with TRBD1. The V and J ends lost 4 bases and 7 bases, in that order; junction bases with no gene match: 6. Germline V gene lookup returns CDR1 SGHAT and CDR2 FQNNGV. The CDR3 loop spans 15 amino acids. This CDR3 reads CASSYGQGSNSPLHF. CDR3 sequence (DNA): TGTGCCAGCAGCTACGGACAGGGCAGCAATTCACCCCTCCACTTT.